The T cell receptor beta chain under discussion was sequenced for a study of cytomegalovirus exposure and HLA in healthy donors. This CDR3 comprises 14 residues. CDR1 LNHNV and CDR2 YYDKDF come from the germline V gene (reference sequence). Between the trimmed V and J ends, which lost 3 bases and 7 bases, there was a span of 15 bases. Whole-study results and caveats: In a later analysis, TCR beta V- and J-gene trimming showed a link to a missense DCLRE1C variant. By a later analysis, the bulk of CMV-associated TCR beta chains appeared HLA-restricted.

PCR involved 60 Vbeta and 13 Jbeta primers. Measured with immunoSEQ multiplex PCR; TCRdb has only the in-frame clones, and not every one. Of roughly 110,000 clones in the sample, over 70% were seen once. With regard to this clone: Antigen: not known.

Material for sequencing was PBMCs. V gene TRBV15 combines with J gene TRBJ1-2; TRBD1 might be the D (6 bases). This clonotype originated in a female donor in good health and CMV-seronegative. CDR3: CATSSATPGVGYTF. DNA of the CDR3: TGTGCCACCAGCAGCGCTACTCCAGGGGTTGGCTACACCTTC.